This T cell receptor beta chain was recorded in a study of T cell responses to AZD1222 COVID-19 vaccine. Pooled samples include second doses given at about 4 or 12 weeks. The method was immunoSEQ multiplex PCR; TCRdb's version includes in-frame clones alone and lacks a portion of them. The profile shows more than 100,000 clones, about 93% of them singletons. This clone appeared a single time. J gave up 4 bases and V 1 base, and 7 bases lay outside the gene matches. Germline loops: CDR1 SGDLS, CDR2 YYNGEE. This CDR3 region has 15 residues. The source was peripheral blood, collected 28 days after the second AZD1222 dose. The V call is TRBV9, the J call TRBJ1-2; 7 bases are shared with TRBD1. The sequence was obtained from an adult who received the AZD1222 COVID-19 vaccine. This CDR3 is CASSVRQGSAYGYTF. The CDR3 coding sequence is TGTGCCAGCAGCGTAAGACAGGGTAGTGCCTATGGCTACACCTTC.